This T cell receptor beta chain was recorded in a study of CD4 and CD8 cells across lung adenocarcinoma regions. The patients had localized lung adenocarcinoma, a non-small cell subtype. One entry per CDR3 protein, called by TCRdb with MiXCR from the PCR reads. The data show under 20,000 distinct CDR3 sequences, roughly half seen once. With respect to this clonotype: The junction departs from germline at one end; a sequencing error may be responsible.

The germline V gene encodes CDR1 MNHNS and CDR2 SASEGT. The CDR3 has 15 residues. The sequenced sample was CD8+ T cells from the center of a lung tumor. The V call is TRBV6-1, the J call TRBJ2-5; 7 nucleotides agree with TRBD1. The DNA end favors TRBJ2-7, so the J call may be wrong. The origin of this receptor is a female donor with lung adenocarcinoma. The CD4 and CD8 labels of this study may be unreliable. The CDR3 reads CASSKAGGSSGEQYF. The CDR3 DNA is TGTGCCAGCAGTAAAGCAGGGGGATCTTCGGGCGAGCAGTACTTC.